This passage covers 2 T cell receptor beta chains from one sample sequenced in a study of cytomegalovirus exposure and HLA in healthy donors. PCR involved 60 Vbeta and 13 Jbeta primers. TCRdb keeps only in-frame clones here, not all; method: immunoSEQ multiplex PCR. Counted here are around 200,000 clones, 65% to 90% occurring once; the ten biggest clones make up around 1.2%. The sequenced material came from PBMCs. These receptors were collected from a girl aged 2-10 years in good health and CMV-seropositive.

The gene calls are TRBV29-1 and TRBJ1-3; D unresolved. The CDR3 extends over 15 amino acids. The V end was cut by 6 bases, the J end by 0 bases, with 15 bases between. The germline V gene has CDR1 SQVTM and CDR2 ANQGSEA. CDR3 in DNA: TGCAGCGTGACACCTTGGGGAGACTCTGGAAACACCATATATTTT. Protein: CSVTPWGDSGNTIYF.

This chain uses TRBV10-2 with TRBJ2-5; D not certain. The CDR3 totals 12 residues. V was pared by 4 bases and J by 3 bases, with 6 bases between. Germline values: CDR1 WSHSY, CDR2 SAAADI. CDR3 sequence (DNA): TGCGCCAGCAGTGTCAATGAAGAGACCCAGTACTTC. This sequence encodes CASSVNEETQYF.